These 5 T cell receptor beta chains came from one sample sequenced in a study of CD8 T cells in Susac syndrome. Reverse transcription used roughly 0.45 to 1 ug RNA and random hexamers. TCRdb recomputed calls from the immunoSEQ multiplex PCR reads with MiXCR, one row per CDR3 protein. The table has approximately 150,000 distinct CDR3 sequences, just under 95% seen once. The sequencing input was CD4+ T cells from PBMCs. The source of these receptors is a human donor in good health.

The V call is TRBV7-3, the J call TRBJ2-3; D not resolved. The V gene's germline CDR1 is SGHTA and CDR2 FQGTGA. This CDR3 comprises 13 residues. The V end lost 2 bases, the J end lost 6 bases, and 9 bases lay between the germline ends. CDR3 in DNA: TGTGCCAGCAGCTTAGGAAAGAGGGATACGCAGTATTTT. Protein sequence: CASSLGKRDTQYF.

This sequence joins TRBV29-1 and TRBJ2-7; D is unclear. There are 13 residues in the CDR3. The germline CDR1 and CDR2 sequences are SQVTM and ANQGSEA. Deletions cut 6 bases from V and 3 bases from J, with 15 bases between. CDR3 sequence (DNA): TGCAGCGTCGGGTGGCAGGTGGGCTACGAGCAGTACTTC. It specifies CSVGWQVGYEQYF.

This clonotype appeared once. This chain's CDR3 is CASSFGGGMETQYF. In nucleotides, the CDR3 is TGTGCCAGCAGCTTTGGAGGAGGGATGGAGACCCAGTACTTC. The gene calls are TRBV7-9 and TRBJ2-5; maybe TRBD2 (6 bases). This CDR3 region has 14 residues. Trimming took off 3 bases at V and 5 bases at J, with 13 bases between the two ends. The germline gives CDR1 SEHNR, CDR2 FQNEAQ (reference sequence).

The V call is TRBV2, the J call TRBJ2-3; TRBD2 aligns across 8 bases. This CDR3 is built from 15 residues. Germline CDR1 and CDR2: SNHLY and FYNNEI. The ends lost 6 bases at V and 3 bases at J; junction bases unmatched: 8. The CDR3 coding sequence is TGTGCCAGCAGCCTCGGACGGGGGGGGACAGATACGCAGTATTTT. It codes for CASSLGRGGTDTQYF.

The V call is TRBV29-1, the J call TRBJ1-1, with D possibly TRBD1 on 6 matching bases. V shed 8 bases and J shed 7 bases, with 20 bases lying between them. The V gene's germline CDR1 is SQVTM and CDR2 ANQGSEA. CDR3 size: 13 residues. The CDR3 region has the DNA TGCAGCACTCGACTGGCAGGGGTGAATGAAGCTTTCTTT. Amino acid sequence: CSTRLAGVNEAFF.